This TCR beta chain was documented in a study of long-term antiretroviral therapy in people with HIV. Study-level findings and limits: Information pertaining to ART adherence, viral resistance or therapeutic modifications was not obtained. Clones that had undergone expansion before ART prevailed in the repertoire throughout all time points.

Runs used v3.0 of the immunoSEQ assay and were done at survey level. The method was immunoSEQ multiplex PCR; TCRdb's version includes in-frame clones alone and lacks a portion of them. The sample includes 25,000 or so clones, around 83% of them seen just once. Of note for this clone: What it binds is not known.

The CDR3 has 15 residues. V trimming: 7 bases; J trimming: 3 bases; junction bases outside the gene matches: 10. Germline V gene lookup returns CDR1 MDHEN and CDR2 SYDVKM. The chain employs TRBV28 and TRBJ1-1; TRBD1 matches at 8 bases. The sequenced sample was unsorted PBMCs, obtained 1.9 years after starting antiretroviral therapy. The TCR originated in a woman aged 30 to 39 with HIV. This chain's CDR3 is CASNPRGRVDTEAFF. The CDR3 DNA sequence: TGTGCCAGCAACCCCAGGGGGCGGGTGGACACTGAAGCTTTCTTT.